This entry features one T cell receptor beta chain sequence. The table came from immunoSEQ multiplex PCR; TCRdb's copy has only in-frame clones and leaves some out. Here the sample spans under 75,000 clones, about 90% being singletons. This sample was included in a study of blood T cell repertoires in COVID-19. Germline CDR1 is MDHEN and CDR2 is SYDVKM. CDR3 size: 15 residues. V dropped 6 bases and J dropped 8 bases, with 19 bases sitting between them. The receptor was isolated from a man aged 60-69 years with active COVID-19. This chain joins TRBV28 and TRBJ1-4; D may be TRBD1 (5 bases). Sequenced input: peripheral blood. The CDR3 DNA is TGTGCCAGCAGAGTTCGTCACTTGGCAGGGGAAAAACTGTTTTTT. Protein product: CASRVRHLAGEKLFF.